The rows below give T cell receptor beta chains drawn from one sample of a study of human CD8 memory T cell subsets. Using the 5' RACE reads, TCRdb records one entry per CDR3 protein without DNA. This sample's table has 6,000 or so distinct CDR3 sequences. Material for sequencing was CD8+ T cells from PBMCs. Receptors were obtained from a human donor in good health. Each CDR3 is given with its conserved first and last residue. Clone size is stated in some rows and not others, as once, few, many or a class when expanded.

abundance	v_gene	j_gene	CDR3aa
.	TRBV28	TRBJ2-5	CASSPQGASGFQETQYF
.	TRBV14	TRBJ2-1	CASKEAGGPDEQFF
.	TRBV29-1	TRBJ2-3	CSVEGLGSTDTQYF
.	TRBV28	TRBJ2-3	CASSPPVTSGRSTDTQYF
.	TRBV7-2	TRBJ2-7	CASSPTTAGSYEQYF
.	TRBV28	TRBJ1-5	CASSFVGQGSGGNQPQHF
.	TRBV7-9	TRBJ2-7	CASSSQDSSYEQYF
.	TRBV21-1	TRBJ2-5	CASSKGRGLAGDEEETQYF
medium-sized	TRBV5-5	TRBJ2-3	CASSLLMSGAQYF
medium-sized	TRBV6-6	TRBJ2-5	CASKGLQETQYF
.	TRBV13	TRBJ2-3	CASSSAGGSTDTQYF
.	TRBV7-9	TRBJ2-1	CASSLVLAAMYNEQFF
.	TRBV9	TRBJ2-2	CASSVVRDGELFF